This T cell receptor (beta chain) was identified during a study of Tregs in tolerant kidney transplant recipients. Study outcomes and limitations: Biological reproducibility was not directly addressed, but technical replication error appeared minimal.

V was pared by 9 bases and J by 0 bases, with 6 bases of the junction left unmatched. CDR1 is SNHLY, CDR2 FYNNEI, per germline. This CDR3 region has 15 residues. Unstimulated Tregs (CD4+CD25+CD127-) and CD4+CD25- non-Tregs were sorted from PBMCs. The repertoire was sequenced with immunoSEQ multiplex PCR; TCRdb's copy has only in-frame clones and lacks some. The sample has 50,000 or so clones, roughly nine tenths seen once; the top ten hold about 0.76%. Details on this clone: What it recognizes is unknown.

Sequencing was done on a sample of Tregs from blood. This sequence was found in a human donor in good health. The V call is TRBV2, the J call TRBJ2-5, with 11 bases aligning to TRBD2. The CDR3 protein is CASTGTSGYQETQYF. The CDR3 DNA reads as TGTGCCAGTACGGGGACTAGCGGTTACCAAGAGACCCAGTACTTC.